This section outlines one T cell receptor beta chain sequence together with its context. Its antigen is not identified. The CDR3 totals 16 residues. Germline V gives CDR1 SGHRS, CDR2 YFSETQ. V lost 0 bases to trimming and J lost 0 bases, with 12 bases between them. Some clones are missing from TCRdb's copy, which holds only in-frame ones; the method was immunoSEQ multiplex PCR. The table has roughly 60,000 clones, less than 85% seen once. The data belong to a study of T cell clones after liver transplantation. Overall study: A pre-transplant mixed lymphocyte reaction with TCRbeta sequencing defined graft-donor-reactive clones followed in post-transplant blood. Study observations and caveats: Graft donor-reactive T cells possibly entered the graft instead of undergoing deletion. A larger donor-reactive than third-party decline suggested partial antigen-specific deletion. These preliminary findings come from unstandardized post-transplant sampling times.

This specimen consisted of CD4+ T cells from blood, obtained at the approximately 16-month timepoint. The chain combines TRBV5-1 with TRBJ1-1, with D hard to call. The receptor was isolated from a human patient who received a liver transplant. Some of the T cells may derive from the graft donor. The CDR3 DNA follows: TGCGCCAGCAGCTTGGCCCAGTCTATTATGAACACTGAAGCTTTCTTT. This encodes CASSLAQSIMNTEAFF.